A selection of T cell receptor beta chains follows, all from one sample in a study of blood T cells in healthy people across ages. TCRdb re-derived calls from the 5' RACE reads in MiXCR, one entry per CDR3 protein. Of fewer than 1.5 million distinct CDR3 sequences in the sample, approximately 42% are singletons; the top ten hold 7% to 9.5%. The sample taken for sequencing was blood. All receptors derive from a young woman in good health. Each CDR3 is given with its conserved first and last residue. The order of the fields is clone size, D gene, V gene, CDR3 length, J gene, CDR3 DNA, CDR3 protein. The D gene is left open where the match is weak. For some rows the clone size is stated as once, few or many, or as a class when expanded; others skip it.

clone size: few; D gene: TRBD2; V gene: TRBV5-6; CDR3 length: 19; J gene: TRBJ2-7; CDR3 DNA: TGTGCCAGCAGCTGGTCCCCGGGACTAGCCCTTCGAACGTCCTACGAGCAGTACTTC; CDR3 protein: CASSWSPGLALRTSYEQYF
clone size: few; D gene: .; V gene: TRBV20-1; CDR3 length: 13; J gene: TRBJ1-6; CDR3 DNA: TGCAGTGCTAGAGTAGGAGATAATTCACCCCTCCACTTT; CDR3 protein: CSARVGDNSPLHF
clone size: .; D gene: .; V gene: TRBV5-1; CDR3 length: 12; J gene: TRBJ2-1; CDR3 DNA: TGCGCCAGCAGCTTGGATGCCTGGGGGGAGTTCTTC; CDR3 protein: CASSLDAWGEFF
clone size: .; D gene: .; V gene: TRBV20-1; CDR3 length: 12; J gene: TRBJ2-3; CDR3 DNA: TGCAGTGCTAGAGTAATCCCAGATACGCAGTATTTT; CDR3 protein: CSARVIPDTQYF
clone size: few; D gene: TRBD1; V gene: TRBV27; CDR3 length: 15; J gene: TRBJ2-7; CDR3 DNA: TGTGCCAGCAGTCAATCAGGGGGTCCCACCTACGAGCAGTACTTC; CDR3 protein: CASSQSGGPTYEQYF
clone size: .; D gene: .; V gene: TRBV7-3; CDR3 length: 17; J gene: TRBJ2-5; CDR3 DNA: TGTGCCAGCAGCTTAGCTGAAAGACTTGAAAGCTACAATGAGCAGTACTTC; CDR3 protein: CASSLAERLESYNEQYF
clone size: .; D gene: .; V gene: TRBV7-9; CDR3 length: 15; J gene: TRBJ1-1; CDR3 DNA: TGTGCCAGCAGCTTAGAGCGCCAGGGGAACACTGAAGCTTTCTTT; CDR3 protein: CASSLERQGNTEAFF
clone size: .; D gene: .; V gene: TRBV14; CDR3 length: 15; J gene: TRBJ1-1; CDR3 DNA: TGTGCCAGCAGCCAAATAGGTCTTCGGGACACTGAAGCTTTCTTT; CDR3 protein: CASSQIGLRDTEAFF
clone size: .; D gene: .; V gene: TRBV5-5; CDR3 length: 14; J gene: TRBJ1-2; CDR3 DNA: TGTGCCAGCAGCTTGACGACAGGAGGCTATGGCTACACCTTC; CDR3 protein: CASSLTTGGYGYTF
clone size: few; D gene: TRBD1; V gene: TRBV29-1; CDR3 length: 15; J gene: TRBJ1-1; CDR3 DNA: TGCAGCGTTGAAGATCTAAACAGGGGGTTTACTGAAGCTTTCTTT; CDR3 protein: CSVEDLNRGFTEAFF
clone size: .; D gene: .; V gene: TRBV10-3; CDR3 length: 15; J gene: TRBJ2-2; CDR3 DNA: TGTGCCATCAGTGACCCCCGGGTGAACACCGGGGAGCTGTTTTTT; CDR3 protein: CAISDPRVNTGELFF
clone size: few; D gene: TRBD1; V gene: TRBV20-1; CDR3 length: 15; J gene: TRBJ2-5; CDR3 DNA: TGCAGTGCTAGGTTCCGGGACAGGCGCCAAGAGACCCAGTACTTC; CDR3 protein: CSARFRDRRQETQYF
clone size: .; D gene: .; V gene: TRBV6-5; CDR3 length: 14; J gene: TRBJ2-7; CDR3 DNA: TGTGCCAGCAGTTACGAGGGAAGGAGGAACGAGCAGTATTTC; CDR3 protein: CASSYEGRRNEQYF
clone size: .; D gene: TRBD2; V gene: TRBV6-5; CDR3 length: 14; J gene: TRBJ2-7; CDR3 DNA: TGTGCCAGTGGGAAAACGGGAGGCCCCAGCGAGCAGTACTTC; CDR3 protein: CASGKTGGPSEQYF
clone size: few; D gene: TRBD2; V gene: TRBV7-2; CDR3 length: 18; J gene: TRBJ2-1; CDR3 DNA: TGTGCCAGCAGCTTAGCGGGAACTAGCGGGAGTCGTGGCAATGAGCAGTTCTTC; CDR3 protein: CASSLAGTSGSRGNEQFF
clone size: .; D gene: .; V gene: TRBV7-9; CDR3 length: 15; J gene: TRBJ2-7; CDR3 DNA: TGTGCCAGCAGCTTAGGGCAGGGGTGGACCTACGAGCAGTACTTC; CDR3 protein: CASSLGQGWTYEQYF
clone size: few; D gene: .; V gene: TRBV12-3/TRBV12-4; CDR3 length: 20; J gene: TRBJ2-7; CDR3 DNA: TGTGCCAGCAGTCCCTCATTTTTCCTTTCCGCCGGGACAACTTCCTACGAGCAGTACTTC; CDR3 protein: CASSPSFFLSAGTTSYEQYF
clone size: .; D gene: .; V gene: TRBV6-5; CDR3 length: 18; J gene: TRBJ2-3; CDR3 DNA: TGTGCCAGCAGTTACTCTACGACGGACGCCACTAGCACAGATACGCAGTATTTT; CDR3 protein: CASSYSTTDATSTDTQYF
clone size: .; D gene: TRBD2; V gene: TRBV25-1; CDR3 length: 16; J gene: TRBJ2-2; CDR3 DNA: TGTGCCAGCCGGCGGACTAGCGGCAGATACACCGGGGAGCTGTTTTTT; CDR3 protein: CASRRTSGRYTGELFF
clone size: .; D gene: .; V gene: TRBV12-3/TRBV12-4; CDR3 length: 15; J gene: TRBJ2-3; CDR3 DNA: TGTGCCAGCAGTTTAACCGTCCCCCCCACAGATACGCAGTATTTT; CDR3 protein: CASSLTVPPTDTQYF
clone size: .; D gene: .; V gene: TRBV5-6; CDR3 length: 15; J gene: TRBJ2-7; CDR3 DNA: TGTGCCAGCAGCTATTTCCCCCGGGATCCTTACGAGCAGTACTTC; CDR3 protein: CASSYFPRDPYEQYF
clone size: .; D gene: TRBD2; V gene: TRBV12-3/TRBV12-4; CDR3 length: 16; J gene: TRBJ2-7; CDR3 DNA: TGTGCCAGCAGCCGCCGGACTAGCGCCGACTCCTACGAGCAGTACTTC; CDR3 protein: CASSRRTSADSYEQYF
clone size: few; D gene: TRBD2; V gene: TRBV9; CDR3 length: 13; J gene: TRBJ2-3; CDR3 DNA: TGTGCCAGCTGTGCGGGAGGCACAGATACGCAGTATTTT; CDR3 protein: CASCAGGTDTQYF
clone size: .; D gene: TRBD1; V gene: TRBV27; CDR3 length: 14; J gene: TRBJ2-3; CDR3 DNA: TGTGCCAGCCAGAGGGACAGGCGCCCAGATATGCAGTATTTT; CDR3 protein: CASQRDRRPDMQYF
clone size: .; D gene: TRBD1; V gene: TRBV25-1; CDR3 length: 14; J gene: TRBJ1-2; CDR3 DNA: TGTGCCAGCAGTGAATACGGGACAGGGGGTGGCTACACCTTC; CDR3 protein: CASSEYGTGGGYTF
clone size: .; D gene: .; V gene: TRBV7-9; CDR3 length: 15; J gene: TRBJ1-1; CDR3 DNA: TGTGCCAGCAGCCCAGGGCCAAGCCGCCTCTATGAAGCTTTCTTT; CDR3 protein: CASSPGPSRLYEAFF
clone size: .; D gene: TRBD2; V gene: TRBV7-9; CDR3 length: 17; J gene: TRBJ2-1; CDR3 DNA: TGTGCCAGCAGCCCCCAGCCCAGGCGGGGGGCCTACAATGAGCAGTTCTTC; CDR3 protein: CASSPQPRRGAYNEQFF
clone size: .; D gene: .; V gene: TRBV28; CDR3 length: 14; J gene: TRBJ1-2; CDR3 DNA: TGTGCCAGCAGTTTCTCAGGTGTGGTAGGTGGCTACACCTTC; CDR3 protein: CASSFSGVVGGYTF
clone size: .; D gene: .; V gene: TRBV27; CDR3 length: 11; J gene: TRBJ2-7; CDR3 DNA: TGTGCCAGCGGAAGACCCTACGAGCAGTACTTC; CDR3 protein: CASGRPYEQYF
clone size: .; D gene: TRBD1; V gene: TRBV20-1; CDR3 length: 12; J gene: TRBJ1-2; CDR3 DNA: TGCAGGGCTAGACAGGGCGGCTATGGCTACACCTTC; CDR3 protein: CRARQGGYGYTF
clone size: few; D gene: TRBD2; V gene: TRBV7-9; CDR3 length: 13; J gene: TRBJ2-1; CDR3 DNA: TGTGCAACGGGGGCTAGCGGGTACAATGAGCAGTTCTTC; CDR3 protein: CATGASGYNEQFF
clone size: .; D gene: .; V gene: TRBV6-1; CDR3 length: 14; J gene: TRBJ1-1; CDR3 DNA: TGTGCCAGCTTTGGGGCCAGCATGAACACTGAAGCTTTCTTT; CDR3 protein: CASFGASMNTEAFF
clone size: .; D gene: .; V gene: TRBV7-9; CDR3 length: 14; J gene: TRBJ2-1; CDR3 DNA: TGTGCCAGCAGCGGATTAGGACAGTACAATGAGCAGTTCTTC; CDR3 protein: CASSGLGQYNEQFF
clone size: few; D gene: .; V gene: TRBV4-2; CDR3 length: 15; J gene: TRBJ2-1; CDR3 DNA: TGTGCCAGCAGCCAAGAATGGGTGGCCTACAATGAGCAGTTCTTC; CDR3 protein: CASSQEWVAYNEQFF
clone size: .; D gene: .; V gene: TRBV6-1; CDR3 length: 16; J gene: TRBJ1-6; CDR3 DNA: TGTGCCAGCAGGTCCGCAGAGAGCTCCTATAATTCACCCCTCCACTTT; CDR3 protein: CASRSAESSYNSPLHF
clone size: few; D gene: TRBD1; V gene: TRBV20-1; CDR3 length: 12; J gene: TRBJ1-1; CDR3 DNA: TGCAGTGCTCCAGGACAGGCCGCTGAAGCTTTCTTT; CDR3 protein: CSAPGQAAEAFF
clone size: few; D gene: .; V gene: TRBV25-1; CDR3 length: 13; J gene: TRBJ1-2; CDR3 DNA: TGTGCCAGCAGTGAGGCGAGGGTTTACGGCTACACCTTC; CDR3 protein: CASSEARVYGYTF
clone size: few; D gene: .; V gene: TRBV7-2; CDR3 length: 15; J gene: TRBJ1-4; CDR3 DNA: TGTGCCAGCAGGGACGACAGCGAAGCTAATGAAAAACTGTTTTTT; CDR3 protein: CASRDDSEANEKLFF
clone size: few; D gene: TRBD2; V gene: TRBV7-2; CDR3 length: 16; J gene: TRBJ2-7; CDR3 DNA: TGTGCCAGCAACTTGAAGACGCGAGCGGGATCCTACGAGCAGTACTTC; CDR3 protein: CASNLKTRAGSYEQYF
clone size: .; D gene: TRBD1; V gene: TRBV28; CDR3 length: 20; J gene: TRBJ2-1; CDR3 DNA: TGTGCCAGCAGCCCTCTCCCGGGGACAGGAAGAGACAGCTCCTACAATGAGCAGTTCTTC; CDR3 protein: CASSPLPGTGRDSSYNEQFF
clone size: .; D gene: .; V gene: TRBV7-9; CDR3 length: 16; J gene: TRBJ2-3; CDR3 DNA: TGTGCCAGCACAACCGGGGGCCCCACTTACACAGATACGCAGTATTTT; CDR3 protein: CASTTGGPTYTDTQYF
clone size: .; D gene: .; V gene: TRBV3-1; CDR3 length: 11; J gene: TRBJ1-4; CDR3 DNA: TGTGCCAGCAGCCCCGGGGGAAAACTGTTTTTT; CDR3 protein: CASSPGGKLFF
clone size: few; D gene: TRBD1; V gene: TRBV6-6; CDR3 length: 15; J gene: TRBJ1-1; CDR3 DNA: TGTGCCAGCAGTTCCACAGGGGGAGGTGCCACTGAAGCTTTCTTT; CDR3 protein: CASSSTGGGATEAFF
clone size: once; D gene: .; V gene: TRBV20-1; CDR3 length: 14; J gene: TRBJ1-1; CDR3 DNA: TGCAGTGCTAGAAGGGGGGCGGTTAGCACTGAAGCTTTCTTT; CDR3 protein: CSARRGAVSTEAFF
clone size: few; D gene: .; V gene: TRBV28; CDR3 length: 15; J gene: TRBJ1-6; CDR3 DNA: TGTGCCAGCAGTTCCCGGGGGGCGGGTAATTCACCCCTCCACTTT; CDR3 protein: CASSSRGAGNSPLHF
clone size: few; D gene: TRBD2; V gene: TRBV20-1; CDR3 length: 15; J gene: TRBJ2-7; CDR3 DNA: TGCAGTGCTGGACCCCTTACTAGCGGGGGTTACGAGCAGTACTTC; CDR3 protein: CSAGPLTSGGYEQYF
clone size: .; D gene: .; V gene: TRBV21-1; CDR3 length: 19; J gene: TRBJ2-5; CDR3 DNA: TGTGCCAGCAGCAAATATCTAAGCGCCAACTCTCCTTACCAAGAGACCCAGTACTTC; CDR3 protein: CASSKYLSANSPYQETQYF
clone size: .; D gene: TRBD1; V gene: TRBV6-5; CDR3 length: 15; J gene: TRBJ1-2; CDR3 DNA: TGTGCCAGCACCCACAGAGGGGACAGCCCCTATGGCTACACCTTC; CDR3 protein: CASTHRGDSPYGYTF
clone size: .; D gene: .; V gene: TRBV25-1; CDR3 length: 15; J gene: TRBJ2-7; CDR3 DNA: TGTGCCAGCAGTGAACCCGGGACTGCCTCCTACGAGCAGTACTTC; CDR3 protein: CASSEPGTASYEQYF
clone size: once; D gene: TRBD2; V gene: TRBV29-1; CDR3 length: 15; J gene: TRBJ2-1; CDR3 DNA: TGCAGCGTCAAACCTTTCGGGGAGGGGTACAATGAGCAGTTCTTC; CDR3 protein: CSVKPFGEGYNEQFF
clone size: few; D gene: .; V gene: TRBV7-9; CDR3 length: 17; J gene: TRBJ2-7; CDR3 DNA: TGTGCCAGCAGCCTCCCCCCGGGACCAAAGGGGCTTTACGAGCAGTACTTC; CDR3 protein: CASSLPPGPKGLYEQYF
clone size: .; D gene: .; V gene: TRBV30; CDR3 length: 13; J gene: TRBJ2-7; CDR3 DNA: TGTGCCTGGAGCAGGGGAATGGGAGACGAGCAGTACTTC; CDR3 protein: CAWSRGMGDEQYF
clone size: .; D gene: .; V gene: TRBV5-1; CDR3 length: 15; J gene: TRBJ2-1; CDR3 DNA: TGCGCCAGCAGCTCGACAACCCCGGCAGGCGGTGAGCAGTTCTTC; CDR3 protein: CASSSTTPAGGEQFF
clone size: .; D gene: .; V gene: TRBV10-3; CDR3 length: 14; J gene: TRBJ2-3; CDR3 DNA: TGTGCCATCGCTGGGAAGGGCAAGGTAGATACGCAGTATTTT; CDR3 protein: CAIAGKGKVDTQYF
clone size: few; D gene: TRBD1; V gene: TRBV28; CDR3 length: 15; J gene: TRBJ2-7; CDR3 DNA: TGTGCCAGCAGTCCTCTGACAGGGGGCATCTTCGAGCAGTACTTC; CDR3 protein: CASSPLTGGIFEQYF
clone size: .; D gene: .; V gene: TRBV6-5; CDR3 length: 13; J gene: TRBJ2-7; CDR3 DNA: TGTGCCAGCAGTTATGGGTTTAACTCCGAGCAGTACTTC; CDR3 protein: CASSYGFNSEQYF